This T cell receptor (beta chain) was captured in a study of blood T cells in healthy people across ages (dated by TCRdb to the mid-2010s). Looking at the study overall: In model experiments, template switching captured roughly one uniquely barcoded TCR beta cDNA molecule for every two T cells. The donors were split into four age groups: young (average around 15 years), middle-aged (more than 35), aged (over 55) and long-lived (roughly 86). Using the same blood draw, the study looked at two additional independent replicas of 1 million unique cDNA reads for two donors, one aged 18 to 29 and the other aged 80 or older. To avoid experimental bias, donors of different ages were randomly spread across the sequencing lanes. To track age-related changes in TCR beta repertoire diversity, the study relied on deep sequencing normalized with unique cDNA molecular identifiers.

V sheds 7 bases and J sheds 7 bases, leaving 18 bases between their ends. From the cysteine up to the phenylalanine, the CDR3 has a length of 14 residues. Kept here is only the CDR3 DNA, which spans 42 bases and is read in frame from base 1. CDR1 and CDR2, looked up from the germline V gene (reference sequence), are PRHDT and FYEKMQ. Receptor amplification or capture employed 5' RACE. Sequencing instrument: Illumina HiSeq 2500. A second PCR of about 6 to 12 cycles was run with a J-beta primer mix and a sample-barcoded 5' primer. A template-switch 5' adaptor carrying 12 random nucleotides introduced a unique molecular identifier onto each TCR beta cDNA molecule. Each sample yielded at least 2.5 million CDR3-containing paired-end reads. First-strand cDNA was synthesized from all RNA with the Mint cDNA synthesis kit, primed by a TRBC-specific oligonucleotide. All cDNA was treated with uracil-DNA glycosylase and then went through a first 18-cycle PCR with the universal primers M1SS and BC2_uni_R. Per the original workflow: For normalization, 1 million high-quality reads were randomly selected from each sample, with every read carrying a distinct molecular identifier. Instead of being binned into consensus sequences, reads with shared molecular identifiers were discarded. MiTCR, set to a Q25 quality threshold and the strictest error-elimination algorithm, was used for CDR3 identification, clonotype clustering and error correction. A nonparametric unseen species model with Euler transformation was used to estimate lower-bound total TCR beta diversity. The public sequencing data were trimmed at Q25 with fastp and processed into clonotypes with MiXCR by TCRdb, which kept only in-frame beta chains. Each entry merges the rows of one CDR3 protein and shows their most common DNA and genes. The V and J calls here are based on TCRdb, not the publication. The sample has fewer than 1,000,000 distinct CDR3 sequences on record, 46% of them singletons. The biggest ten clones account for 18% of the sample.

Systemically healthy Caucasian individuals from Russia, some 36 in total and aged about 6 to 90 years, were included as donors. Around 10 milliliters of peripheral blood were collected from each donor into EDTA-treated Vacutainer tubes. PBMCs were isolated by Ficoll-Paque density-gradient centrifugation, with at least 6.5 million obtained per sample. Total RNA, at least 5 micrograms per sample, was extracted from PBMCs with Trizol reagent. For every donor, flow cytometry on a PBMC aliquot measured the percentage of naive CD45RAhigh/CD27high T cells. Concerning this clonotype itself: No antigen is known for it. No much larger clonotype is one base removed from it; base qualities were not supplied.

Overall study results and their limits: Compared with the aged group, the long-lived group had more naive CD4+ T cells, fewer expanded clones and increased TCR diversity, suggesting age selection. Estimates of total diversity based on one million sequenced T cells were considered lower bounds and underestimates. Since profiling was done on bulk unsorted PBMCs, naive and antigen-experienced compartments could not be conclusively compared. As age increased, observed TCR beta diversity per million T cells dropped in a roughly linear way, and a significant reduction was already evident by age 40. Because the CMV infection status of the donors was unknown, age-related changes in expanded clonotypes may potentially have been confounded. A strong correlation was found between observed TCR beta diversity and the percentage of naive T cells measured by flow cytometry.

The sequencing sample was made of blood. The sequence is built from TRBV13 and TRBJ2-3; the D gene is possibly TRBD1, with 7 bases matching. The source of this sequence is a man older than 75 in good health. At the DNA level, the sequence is TGTGCCAGCACCCTGCGGCAGGGGGGAAATACGCAGTATTTT. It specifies CASTLRQGGNTQYF. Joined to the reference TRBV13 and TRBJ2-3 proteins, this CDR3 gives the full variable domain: AAGVIQSPRHLIKEKRETATLKCYPIPRHDTVYWYQQGPGQDPQFLISFYEKMQSDKGSIPDRFSAQQFSDYHSELNMSSLELGDSALYFCASTLRQGGNTQYFGPGTRLTVL.